This T cell receptor (beta chain) was obtained from a study of identifying expanded T cells in peripheral blood. Trimming removed 5 bases from V and 6 bases from J; junction bases left unmatched: 9. This CDR3 has 15 amino acids. Germline CDR1 and CDR2: SGHTA and FQGNSA. Clones were sequenced by immunoSEQ multiplex PCR, and TCRdb holds only the in-frame ones, with some missing. The profile covers more than 90,000 clones, with around 85% appearing a single time and approximately 18% taken by the ten largest. About this clone itself: Its antigen is as yet unknown.

Study-level points and caveats: Approximately 1.2 clones differed between technical replicates, versus about 16 and 19 over time. Clone count variance between roughly 2-week samples rose with total template count.

J is TRBJ2-1 and V is TRBV7-2; TRBD2 agrees at 8 bases. The source material was blood. This TCR derives from a person aged 18 to 70 in good health. DNA for the CDR3: TGTGCCAGCAGCCCGGGACTAGGTTTAATCAATGAGCAGTTCTTC. Encoded protein: CASSPGLGLINEQFF.